These T cell receptor beta chains were read from a single sample in a study of OX40 agonist ivuxolimab in advanced cancers. Produced via immunoSEQ multiplex PCR; TCRdb's table is partial and in-frame only. The sample yields fewer than 90,000 clones, roughly 87% seen once. Here the sequenced sample was CD4+ or CD8+ T cells sorted from blood, taken in a trial of the OX40 agonist ivuxolimab. The receptors were gathered from an adult with an advanced solid tumor such as melanoma, head and neck, liver or kidney cancer. Each CDR3 is given with its conserved first and last residue. D genes are given only for firm matches. Only some rows state a clone size, as once, few, many or a class for expanded clones.

size: NA; J: TRBJ2-1; V: TRBV18; D: NA; length: 11; CDR3: CASSPEDEQFF; DNA: TGTGCCAGCTCACCCGAAGATGAGCAGTTCTTC
size: NA; J: TRBJ1-2; V: TRBV21-1; D: NA; length: 15; CDR3: CASSSTGLYGHGYTF; DNA: TGTGCCAGCAGCTCAACAGGGTTGTACGGTCATGGCTACACCTTC
size: NA; J: TRBJ1-1; V: TRBV28; D: NA; length: 15; CDR3: CASSSLRGTSSEAFF; DNA: TGTGCCAGCAGTTCCCTCCGGGGGACGTCCTCTGAAGCTTTCTTT
size: NA; J: TRBJ1-2; V: TRBV10-1; D: NA; length: 13; CDR3: CASSENTDYGYTF; DNA: TGCGCCAGCAGTGAGAACACGGATTATGGCTACACCTTC
size: NA; J: TRBJ2-1; V: TRBV11-3; D: NA; length: 15; CDR3: CASSLRTGSYNEQFF; DNA: TGTGCCAGCAGCTTAAGGACCGGGTCTTACAATGAGCAGTTCTTC
size: NA; J: TRBJ2-7; V: TRBV29-1; D: NA; length: 10; CDR3: CSVAGGEQYF; DNA: TGCAGCGTTGCGGGTGGCGAGCAGTACTTC
size: NA; J: TRBJ2-1; V: TRBV7-8; D: NA; length: 19; CDR3: CASSSRGVAGPNYYNEQFF; DNA: TGTGCCAGCAGCTCCAGGGGGGTAGCGGGGCCTAATTACTACAATGAGCAGTTCTTC
size: NA; J: TRBJ2-1; V: TRBV6-5; D: TRBD2; length: 15; CDR3: CASSSGTSGKGEQFF; DNA: TGTGCCAGCAGTTCCGGGACTAGCGGCAAAGGTGAGCAGTTCTTC
size: NA; J: TRBJ1-4; V: TRBV10-3; D: NA; length: 16; CDR3: CAISGGGPETNEKLFF; DNA: TGTGCCATCAGTGGTGGGGGGCCCGAGACTAATGAAAAACTGTTTTTT
size: NA; J: TRBJ1-6; V: TRBV28; D: NA; length: 13; CDR3: CAGRSSYNSPLHF; DNA: TGTGCCGGGAGGAGCTCCTATAATTCACCCCTCCACTTT
size: NA; J: TRBJ1-5; V: TRBV7-6; D: NA; length: 21; CDR3: CASSLGRPGTRVNNSNQPQHF; DNA: TGTGCCAGCAGCTTAGGGCGCCCCGGGACGCGGGTGAACAATAGCAATCAGCCCCAGCATTTT
size: NA; J: TRBJ1-1; V: TRBV7-3; D: NA; length: 13; CDR3: CASSLVPQAEAFF; DNA: TGTGCCAGCAGCTTAGTACCCCAGGCTGAAGCTTTCTTT
size: NA; J: TRBJ2-3; V: TRBV11-3; D: NA; length: 11; CDR3: CASSLGDTQYF; DNA: TGTGCCAGCAGCTTAGGAGATACGCAGTATTTT
size: NA; J: TRBJ2-5; V: TRBV5-4; D: TRBD1; length: 16; CDR3: CASSLGPGTGAETQYF; DNA: TGTGCCAGCAGCTTGGGACCCGGGACAGGCGCAGAGACCCAGTACTTC
size: many; J: TRBJ1-2; V: TRBV5-1; D: TRBD1; length: 15; CDR3: CASSLDPTGGYGYTF; DNA: TGCGCCAGCAGCTTGGACCCGACAGGGGGCTATGGCTACACCTTC
size: once; J: TRBJ1-4; V: TRBV7-9; D: NA; length: 15; CDR3: CASSLQAVLNEKLFF; DNA: TGTGCCAGCAGCTTACAGGCCGTTTTAAATGAAAAACTGTTTTTT
size: NA; J: TRBJ1-1; V: TRBV4-1; D: NA; length: 15; CDR3: CASSQIPTDRSRAFF; DNA: TGCGCCAGCAGCCAAATCCCCACCGACAGAAGCAGAGCTTTCTTT
size: NA; J: TRBJ2-7; V: TRBV5-4; D: NA; length: 12; CDR3: CASSFGNYEQYF; DNA: TGTGCCAGCAGCTTCGGAAACTACGAGCAGTACTTC
size: NA; J: TRBJ1-5; V: TRBV5-1; D: NA; length: 15; CDR3: CASSYFPDSNQPQHF; DNA: TGCGCCAGCAGCTACTTTCCGGACAGTAATCAGCCCCAGCATTTT
size: NA; J: TRBJ1-3; V: TRBV18; D: TRBD1; length: 16; CDR3: CASSPTGAYSGNTIYF; DNA: TGTGCCAGCTCACCAACAGGGGCGTACTCTGGAAACACCATATATTTT
size: once; J: TRBJ2-2; V: TRBV4-2; D: TRBD2; length: 18; CDR3: CASSQVGLADLNTGELFF; DNA: TGTGCCAGCAGCCAAGTGGGACTAGCGGACCTTAACACCGGGGAGCTGTTTTTT
size: few; J: TRBJ1-1; V: TRBV12-5; D: TRBD1; length: 15; CDR3: CASGLPTGGPFRAFF; DNA: TGTGCTAGTGGCCTACCTACAGGGGGCCCTTTTAGAGCTTTCTTT
size: NA; J: TRBJ2-7; V: TRBV5-1; D: NA; length: 13; CDR3: CASSFDGSYEQYF; DNA: TGCGCCAGCAGCTTTGACGGGAGCTACGAGCAGTACTTC
size: NA; J: TRBJ1-2; V: TRBV6-5; D: NA; length: 14; CDR3: CASSYSRGANGYTF; DNA: TGTGCCAGCAGTTACTCTAGGGGGGCTAACGGCTACACCTTC
size: NA; J: TRBJ2-3; V: TRBV20-1; D: NA; length: 11; CDR3: CSASPTDTQYF; DNA: TGCAGTGCTAGCCCCACAGATACGCAGTATTTT
size: NA; J: TRBJ2-7; V: TRBV19; D: TRBD1; length: 14; CDR3: CASSGMTGANEQYF; DNA: TGTGCCAGTAGTGGCATGACAGGGGCAAACGAGCAGTACTTC
size: NA; J: TRBJ2-4; V: TRBV29-1; D: TRBD1; length: 16; CDR3: CSVEVGQGVAKNIQYF; DNA: TGCAGCGTTGAAGTAGGACAGGGGGTAGCCAAAAACATTCAGTACTTC
size: NA; J: TRBJ2-3; V: TRBV5-1; D: NA; length: 15; CDR3: CASTLAASLTDTQYF; DNA: TGCGCCAGCACCCTGGCAGCGAGTCTTACAGATACGCAGTATTTT
size: once; J: TRBJ1-1; V: TRBV6-1; D: NA; length: 13; CDR3: CASSDWTDDEAFF; DNA: TGTGCCAGCAGTGATTGGACGGACGATGAAGCTTTCTTT